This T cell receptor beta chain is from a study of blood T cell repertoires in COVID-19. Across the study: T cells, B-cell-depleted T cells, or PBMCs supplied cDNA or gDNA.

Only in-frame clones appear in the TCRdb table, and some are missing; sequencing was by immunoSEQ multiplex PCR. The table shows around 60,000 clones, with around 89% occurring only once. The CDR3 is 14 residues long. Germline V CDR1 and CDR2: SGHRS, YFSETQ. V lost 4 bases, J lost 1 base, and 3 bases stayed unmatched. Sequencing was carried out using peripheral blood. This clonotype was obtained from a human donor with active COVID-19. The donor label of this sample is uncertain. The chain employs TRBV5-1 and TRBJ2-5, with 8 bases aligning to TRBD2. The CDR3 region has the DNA TGCGCCAGCAGCCCAGGGACTAGCCAAGAGACCCAGTACTTC. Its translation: CASSPGTSQETQYF.